These 18 T cell receptor beta chains originate from one sample sequenced in a study of tumor-infiltrating lymphocytes in oesophageal squamous cell carcinoma. One entry per CDR3 protein, called by TCRdb with MiXCR from the PCR reads. This table has more than 15,000 distinct CDR3 sequences, around 45% appearing once. The sequenced material came from normal esophageal tissue next to the tumor. The receptors originated from a female donor with esophageal squamous cell carcinoma.

This rearrangement joins TRBV7-9 to TRBJ2-2; 13 bases map to TRBD2. Unmatched junction bases numbered 5, after V lost 1 base and J lost 0 bases. This CDR3 comprises 19 residues. Per the germline V gene, CDR1 is SEHNR and CDR2 is FQNEAQ (reference sequence). CDR3 nucleotide sequence: TGTGCCAGCAGCTTAGGTGTGACTAGCGGGAGGACGAACACCGGGGAGCTGTTTTTT. It translates to CASSLGVTSGRTNTGELFF. Full variable domain (outside the CDR3, taken from reference TRBV7-9 and TRBJ2-2): DTGVSQNPRHKITKRGQNVTFRCDPISEHNRLYWYRQTLGQGPEFLTYFQNEAQLEKSRLLSDRFSAERPKGSFSTLEIQRTEQGDSAMYLCASSLGVTSGRTNTGELFFGEGSRLTVL.

This clonotype showed up many times. The chain is built from TRBV10-2 and TRBJ1-1, with D unclear. Germline values: CDR1 WSHSY, CDR2 SAAADI. This CDR3 contains 12 residues. Trimming cost V 6 bases and J 1 base, with 6 bases left between them. The CDR3 region is CASRNKNTEAFF. The CDR3 DNA reads TGCGCCAGCAGGAATAAGAACACTGAAGCTTTCTTT.

With respect to this clonotype: The junction shows a germline mismatch at one end, possibly a read error. The rearrangement links TRBV12-5 to TRBJ2-1; 12 bases agree with TRBD2. The germline gives CDR1 LGHNT, CDR2 FRNRAP. CDR3 length: 12 amino acids. The CDR3 region has the DNA TGTGCTAGTGCCAAACTAGCGGGAGGATTAATCTTC. Its protein product is CASAKLAGGLIF.

The J gene is TRBJ2-6, the V gene TRBV12-3 or TRBV12-4; TRBD2 matches 7 bases. The trim removed 6 bases at V and 0 bases at J, leaving 5 bases unmatched. The CDR3 consists of 16 residues. The CDR3 loop reads CASRVSGLSGANVLTF. CDR3 sequence (DNA): TGTGCCAGCAGGGTTAGCGGGCTCTCTGGGGCCAACGTCCTGACTTTC.

The chain combines TRBV7-2 with TRBJ2-3; the D call may be TRBD1 or TRBD2 (5 bases each). With the DNA end fitting TRBJ2-5 better, the J assignment may be wrong. Germline V CDR1 and CDR2: SGHTA, FQGNSA. The CDR3 runs 14 residues. CDR3 in DNA: TGTGCCAGCAGCTTAGTTCTGGGGGAAGAGACCCAGTACTTC. Amino acids: CASSLVLGEETQYF.

The chain is built from TRBV11-2 and TRBJ2-7, with D possibly TRBD1 on 5 matching bases. Between the trimmed V and J ends, which lost 1 base and 4 bases, there was a span of 8 bases. Germline V CDR1 and CDR2: SGHAT, FQNNGV. The CDR3 totals 13 residues. CDR3 sequence (DNA): TGTGCCAGCAGCTTAGTTCAGGGTTACGAGCAGTACTTC. Protein: CASSLVQGYEQYF.

This clonotype was counted a single time. The V and J genes are TRBV11-3 and TRBJ2-3, with D perhaps TRBD1 or TRBD2 (5 bases each). The end of the DNA is better explained by TRBJ2-7, so the J call may be wrong. Germline loops: CDR1 SGHNT, CDR2 YENEEA. The CDR3 is made up of 15 amino acids. In nucleotides, the CDR3 is TGTGCCAGCAGCTTCTCCGGGACGGACTCCTACGAGCAGTACTTC. This gives the protein CASSFSGTDSYEQYF.

Worth noting for this clonotype: At one end, the junction sequence differs from germline, possibly due to a read error. J is TRBJ1-6 and V is TRBV7-2; D ambiguous. Germline assignment: CDR1 SGHTA and CDR2 FQGNSA. The CDR3 loop spans 12 amino acids. CDR3 in amino acids: CASSLGNSPLHF. As DNA, the CDR3 is TGTGCCAGCAGCTTGGGGAATTCACCCCTCCACTTC.

This clonotype was picked up one time. The chain links TRBV6-1 to TRBJ2-3, with 10 bases that match TRBD2. CDR3 length equals 18 residues. V lost 6 bases, J lost 0 bases, and 12 bases stayed unmatched. Germline V CDR1 and CDR2: MNHNS, SASEGT. The CDR3 loop reads CASSQPGTSDSSTDTQYF. Written as DNA, the CDR3 is TGTGCCAGCAGCCAACCCGGGACTAGCGACTCTAGCACAGATACGCAGTATTTT.

The chain has TRBV7-6 and TRBJ2-3, with 9 bases that match TRBD2. With 5 bases clipped from V and 5 bases from J, the junction kept 11 bases outside the gene matches. Germline values: CDR1 SGHVS, CDR2 FNYEAQ. The CDR3 contains 16 residues. This CDR3 is CASSGWGAGGQDTQYF. The CDR3 nucleotides read TGTGCCAGCAGCGGCTGGGGGGCGGGGGGGCAAGATACGCAGTATTTT.

This clonotype was counted many times. The chain recombines TRBV4-1 with TRBJ2-4; D is possibly TRBD1 or TRBD2 (5 bases each). This CDR3 has 15 residues. With 4 bases removed from V and 7 bases from J, the gap between germline ends came to 17 bases. Per the germline V gene, CDR1 is MGHRA and CDR2 is YSYEKL. Written as DNA, the CDR3 is TGCGCCAGCAGCCCAGAATGGGACCCCAGGAACATTCAGTACTTC. Protein: CASSPEWDPRNIQYF.

The J gene is TRBJ2-1, the V gene TRBV10-3; a weak D match, TRBD2 (6 bases). This CDR3 comprises 16 residues. Germline V gene data show CDR1 as ENHRY and CDR2 as SYGVKD. Trimming took off 10 bases at V and 6 bases at J, with 25 bases between the two ends. CDR3 loop: CASRSLTGEGRNEQFF. CDR3 sequence (DNA): TGTGCCAGCCGCTCACTGACGGGAGAAGGCCGCAATGAGCAGTTCTTC.

This clonotype appeared a few times. The chain couples TRBV7-6 to TRBJ2-5; 9 bases match TRBD2. Germline V gene data show CDR1 as SGHVS and CDR2 as FNYEAQ. The CDR3 runs 18 residues. V dropped 0 bases and J dropped 2; count of bases not matched to a gene: 10. This CDR3 reads CASSLAVFSGSGQETQYF. The CDR3 DNA follows: TGTGCCAGCAGCTTAGCGGTTTTTAGCGGGAGTGGTCAAGAGACCCAGTACTTC.

This clonotype was recorded a few times. The genes are TRBV20-1 and TRBJ2-3; D unclear. The closer fit of TRBJ2-5 to the DNA end suggests the J call may be wrong. This CDR3 spans 15 amino acids. Germline loops: CDR1 DFQATT, CDR2 SNEGSKA (reference sequence). CDR3 DNA: TGCAGTGCTTCCTTAGGTGGGGTCTCAAAAGAGACCCAGTACTTC. This translates into CSASLGGVSKETQYF.

Note on this clonotype: Since the CDR3 does not end with the conserved phenylalanine or tryptophan, this likely comes from a read error. The DNA is omitted, as the CDR3 cannot be located on it reliably, and the CDR3 follows TCRdb's listing. This chain links TRBV7-4 with TRBJ2-1; the DNA was not used to check the table's D call, TRBD1. The V gene's germline CDR1 is SGHVT and CDR2 SQSDAQ. The CDR3 comprises 17 residues, both ends counted. The CDR3 sequence is CASSLDRTGNYGYTFGS.

This clonotype came up a few times. This chain joins TRBV9 and TRBJ2-1; 9 nucleotides line up with TRBD2. CDR1 is SGDLS, CDR2 YYNGEE, per germline. The V and J ends lost 2 bases and 2 bases, in that order; junction bases with no gene match: 8. CDR3 length: 17 residues. The CDR3 loop reads CASSVRGGGETYNEQFF. The CDR3 DNA follows: TGTGCCAGCAGCGTGAGGGGCGGGGGGGAAACCTACAATGAGCAGTTCTTC.

CDR3 DNA sequence: TGTGCCAGCAGCCGACCAGGGGCCACCCAAGAGACCCAGTACTTC. It yields the protein CASSRPGATQETQYF. This sequence joins TRBV28 and TRBJ2-5; TRBD1 is a possible D gene (6 bases). The CDR3 is 15 amino acids. The V gene lost 6 bases and the J gene lost 1 base, with 15 bases spanning the gap. Looked up from germline, CDR1 is MDHEN and CDR2 is SYDVKM.

The chain's CDR3 is CASSSQSGMYSYEQYF. CDR3 in DNA: TGTGCCAGCAGCTCACAGAGCGGGATGTACTCCTACGAGCAGTATTTT. The gene calls are TRBV11-2 and TRBJ2-5; 7 bases are a match to TRBD2. The closer fit of TRBJ2-3 to the DNA end suggests the J call may be wrong. Germline CDR1 reads SGHAT; CDR2 reads FQNNGV. This CDR3 is built from 16 residues.